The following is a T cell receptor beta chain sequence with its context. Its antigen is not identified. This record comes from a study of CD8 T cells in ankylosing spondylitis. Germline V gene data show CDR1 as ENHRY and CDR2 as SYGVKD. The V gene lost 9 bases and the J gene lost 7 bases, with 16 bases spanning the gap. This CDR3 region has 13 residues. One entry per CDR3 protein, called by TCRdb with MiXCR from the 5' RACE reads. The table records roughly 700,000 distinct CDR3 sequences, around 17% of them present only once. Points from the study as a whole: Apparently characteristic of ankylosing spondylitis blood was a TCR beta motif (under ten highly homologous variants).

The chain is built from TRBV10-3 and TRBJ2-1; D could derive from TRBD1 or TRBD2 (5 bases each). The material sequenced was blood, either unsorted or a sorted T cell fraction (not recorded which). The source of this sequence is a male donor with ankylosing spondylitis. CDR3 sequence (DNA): TGTGCCATACTAGACAGACAGCTAAATGAGCAGTTCTTC. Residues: CAILDRQLNEQFF.